The rows below give T cell receptor beta chains drawn from one sample of a study of vaccination effects on CD4 cells after COVID-19. Produced via immunoSEQ multiplex PCR; TCRdb's table is partial and in-frame only. The sample yields around 65,000 clones, more than 70% seen once. The antigens for these receptors are not known. Here the sequenced sample was CD4+ T cells from PBMCs cultured with HCoV-229E spike peptides, taken after COVID-19 vaccination. The receptors were gathered from a human donor who received a COVID-19 vaccine. The CDR3 runs from the conserved cysteine through the conserved F or W. Fields, in order: J gene, V gene, clone size, D gene, CDR3 protein, CDR3 DNA. The D gene is left open where the match is weak. Where a row states a size, it is once, few, many or the class of an expanded clone; other rows omit it.

>TRBJ1-1|TRBV6-6|few|NA
CASSTGGTNTEAFF
TGTGCCAGCAGTACTGGGGGGACGAACACTGAAGCTTTCTTT
>TRBJ1-3|TRBV19|NA|NA
CASSLGGNGNTIYF
TGTGCCAGTAGCTTGGGTGGAAATGGAAACACCATATATTTT
>TRBJ1-4|TRBV19|few|NA
CATYRDEKLFF
TGTGCCACTTATAGGGACGAAAAACTGTTTTTT
>TRBJ1-2|TRBV19|NA|NA
CASSFLGQPYGYTF
TGTGCCAGTAGTTTCTTGGGGCAGCCCTATGGCTACACCTTC
>TRBJ2-6|TRBV19|once|NA
CASSTGPGANVLTF
TGTGCCAGTAGCACAGGGCCTGGGGCCAACGTCCTGACTTTC
>TRBJ2-4|TRBV4-1|NA|NA
CASSPRSWAKNIQYF
TGCGCCAGCAGCCCCAGGTCCTGGGCCAAAAACATTCAGTACTTC
>TRBJ1-1|TRBV2|few|NA
CASSELGTEAFF
TGTGCCAGCAGTGAATTGGGGACTGAAGCTTTCTTT
>TRBJ1-2|TRBV3-1/TRBV3-2|once|NA
CASSHDLGAPVNYGYTF
TGTGCCAGCAGCCACGATTTGGGGGCGCCGGTAAACTATGGCTACACCTTC
>TRBJ1-6|TRBV6-4|NA|NA
CASSPDFNSPLHF
TGTGCCAGCAGCCCTGACTTTAATTCACCCCTCCACTTT
>TRBJ1-1|TRBV5-1|NA|NA
CASSSDMNTEAFF
TGCGCCAGCAGCTCGGACATGAACACTGAAGCTTTCTTT
>TRBJ2-5|TRBV5-1|NA|NA
CASSLETIGQTQYF
TGCGCCAGCAGCTTGGAGACGATAGGGCAGACCCAGTACTTC
>TRBJ2-5|TRBV29-1|NA|TRBD1
CSVGGQVESPETQYF
TGCAGCGTTGGGGGACAGGTCGAATCGCCAGAGACCCAGTACTTC
>TRBJ1-5|TRBV19|NA|TRBD1
CASSNRQGRGYQPQHF
TGTGCCAGTAGTAACCGACAGGGTAGGGGTTATCAGCCCCAGCATTTT
>TRBJ1-1|TRBV6-5|once|TRBD1
CASSFSRGGTEAFF
TGTGCCAGCAGTTTCTCCAGGGGGGGAACTGAAGCTTTCTTT